These 7 T cell receptor beta chains came from one sample sequenced in a study of T-cell reconstitution after alpha-beta-depleted transplantation in children. Library preparation (for TCRbeta) was performed with unique molecular identifiers. TCRdb re-analysed the PCR reads in MiXCR, keeping a single row per CDR3 protein. In the table there are fewer than 550,000 distinct CDR3 sequences, roughly a tenth of which are singletons. Here the sequenced sample was PBMCs, taken before TCRalphabeta/CD19-depleted stem cell transplant. The source is a child aged 2 to 15 with inherited bone marrow failure, due to receive a stem cell transplant.

Many counts were recorded for this clonotype. J is TRBJ2-1 and V is TRBV4-3; 9 bases match TRBD1. V was clipped by 3 bases and J by 8 bases; unmatched bases: 5. Germline V gene lookup returns CDR1 LGHNA and CDR2 YSLEER. CDR3 size: 14 residues. CDR3 amino acids: CASSQATGGDEQFF. The CDR3 nucleotides are TGCGCCAGCAGCCAGGCAACAGGGGGCGATGAGCAGTTCTTC.

This clonotype was counted ten times or more. The V and J genes are TRBV7-9 and TRBJ1-4, with D possibly being TRBD1 (5 bases). From germline, CDR1 is SEHNR and CDR2 FQNEAQ (reference sequence). This CDR3 contains 15 residues. V was shortened by 5 bases and J by 4 bases, with 14 bases between the two germline ends. The CDR3 reads CASSVSEDSNEKLFF. CDR3 DNA sequence: TGTGCCAGCAGCGTAAGCGAAGACAGTAATGAAAAACTGTTTTTT.

This clonotype was counted many times. The chain employs TRBV27 and TRBJ2-7; the match to TRBD1 covers 8 bases. Germline V CDR1 and CDR2: MNHEY, SMNVEV (reference sequence). V gave up 7 bases and J gave up 4 bases; unmatched junction bases: 12. The CDR3 has 15 amino acids. The CDR3 sequence is CASTPRMTGVYEQYF. CDR3 nucleotides: TGTGCCAGCACTCCCAGAATGACAGGGGTTTACGAGCAGTACTTC.

This clonotype was counted a few times. V usage is TRBV12-3 or TRBV12-4 and J usage is TRBJ1-6, with D uncertain. This CDR3 comprises 15 residues. V gave up 5 bases and J gave up 6 bases, with 14 bases separating them. The CDR3 DNA reads TGTGCCAGCAGTCTCAGTAAGGGCTTTAATTCACCCCTCCACTTT. Translated, it gives CASSLSKGFNSPLHF.

The chain carries TRBV20-1 and TRBJ2-7, with D perhaps TRBD2 (7 bases). This CDR3 region has 15 residues. V was cut by 6 bases and J by 0 bases, with 18 bases left in between. From germline, CDR1 is DFQATT and CDR2 SNEGSKA (reference sequence). The CDR3 reads CSARGAAGRSYEQYF. CDR3 nucleotide sequence: TGCAGTGCCCGGGGGGCGGCGGGCCGCTCCTACGAGCAGTACTTC.

This chain uses TRBV10-3 with TRBJ2-7; TRBD1 is a possible D gene (6 bases). Deletions cut 6 bases from V and 3 bases from J, with 12 bases between. The CDR3 has 13 residues. CDR1 and CDR2 from the germline V gene are ENHRY and SYGVKD. CDR3 DNA sequence: TGTGCCATCAGCCGGGACACAATCTACGAGCAGTACTTC. Translated, it gives CAISRDTIYEQYF.

This CDR3 is CASSTRNRDRGPHEQYF. CDR3 DNA sequence: TGTGCCAGCAGCACTAGAAACCGGGACAGGGGGCCGCACGAGCAGTACTTC. V is TRBV6-2 or TRBV6-3 and J is TRBJ2-7, with 12 bases identical to TRBD1. CDR1 is MNHEY, CDR2 SVGEGT, per germline. J gave up 5 bases and V 6 bases, and 14 bases lay outside the gene matches. The CDR3 covers 17 residues.